The rows below give T cell receptor beta chains drawn from one sample of a study of blood T cell repertoires in COVID-19. Sequenced by immunoSEQ multiplex PCR; TCRdb stores in-frame clones only, minus some. Found here are a few hundred thousand clones, about nine tenths of them singletons; the top ten hold about 3%. The sample consisted of peripheral blood. The receptor set was obtained from a woman aged 25 to 39 with active or convalescent COVID-19. Each CDR3 is given with its conserved first and last residue. A D gene is named only where the DNA matches it firmly. Not every row has a clone size; where given, it reads once, few, many or a size class.

d_call	v_call	j_call	clone_size	cdr3_aa	cdr3_nt
.	TRBV6-1	TRBJ1-5	few	CASSEGSSVSNQPQHF	TGTGCCAGCAGTGAAGGGTCGTCGGTTAGCAATCAGCCCCAGCATTTT
.	TRBV5-5	TRBJ2-7	.	CASSLLGGVEQYF	TGTGCCAGCAGCTTGTTAGGCGGGGTAGAGCAGTACTTC
.	TRBV28	TRBJ1-2	.	CASSSLRGVYGYTF	TGTGCCAGCAGTTCCCTAAGGGGTGTCTATGGCTACACCTTC
TRBD1	TRBV29-1	TRBJ2-3	once	CSVAGTGATDTQYF	TGCAGCGTAGCCGGGACAGGGGCAACAGATACGCAGTATTTT
TRBD1	TRBV7-3	TRBJ1-6	once	CASSEGQGGSPLHF	TGTGCCAGCAGCGAGGGACAGGGCGGCTCACCCCTCCACTTT
TRBD1	TRBV5-1	TRBJ2-2	.	CASSLGQGDTGELFF	TGCGCCAGCAGCTTGGGACAGGGAGACACCGGGGAGCTGTTTTTT
.	TRBV5-4	TRBJ1-4	few	CASSSQGKSEKLFF	TGTGCCAGCAGCTCCCAGGGGAAGAGTGAAAAACTGTTTTTT
TRBD1	TRBV5-1	TRBJ1-1	.	CASSSDRDTEAFF	TGCGCCAGCAGCTCCGACAGGGACACTGAAGCTTTCTTT
TRBD2	TRBV7-2	TRBJ2-1	.	CASSLAATSGGVGTYNEQFF	TGTGCCAGCAGCTTAGCTGCGACTAGCGGGGGGGTAGGCACCTACAATGAGCAGTTCTTC
TRBD2	TRBV4-1	TRBJ2-3	.	CASSQLGLATDTQYF	TGCGCCAGCAGCCAACTAGGACTAGCCACAGATACGCAGTATTTT
TRBD1	TRBV3-1/TRBV3-2	TRBJ1-6	.	CASSPSGDRGLGSPLHF	TGTGCCAGCAGCCCATCCGGTGACAGGGGTTTAGGGTCACCCCTCCACTTT
.	TRBV5-4	TRBJ2-1	few	CASSRWQGNEQFF	TGTGCCAGCAGCCGATGGCAGGGAAATGAGCAGTTCTTC
.	TRBV12-3/TRBV12-4	TRBJ2-5	.	CASSFGGQETQYF	TGTGCCAGCAGTTTCGGGGGTCAGGAGACCCAGTACTTC
.	TRBV29-1	TRBJ2-7	.	CSVGAGSDEQYF	TGCAGCGTTGGTGCAGGTAGCGACGAGCAGTACTTC
.	TRBV27	TRBJ1-2	.	CASKPGQQHWGYTF	TGTGCCAGCAAACCTGGACAGCAGCACTGGGGTTACACCTTC
TRBD2	TRBV7-2	TRBJ2-1	.	CASSSVAGWVGNEQFF	TGTGCCAGCAGCTCAGTAGCGGGGTGGGTGGGTAATGAGCAGTTCTTC
TRBD1	TRBV5-1	TRBJ1-1	.	CASSWDRNTEAFF	TGCGCCAGCAGCTGGGACAGAAACACTGAAGCTTTCTTT
.	TRBV5-1	TRBJ1-3	.	CASSLANRPSGNTIYF	TGCGCCAGCAGCTTGGCCAACAGGCCCTCTGGAAACACCATATATTTT
.	TRBV29-1	TRBJ1-2	.	CSVRGREGNYGYTF	TGCAGCGTCCGCGGGAGGGAGGGCAACTATGGCTACACCTTC
TRBD1	TRBV19	TRBJ1-6	.	CASSATGGDSPLHF	TGTGCCAGTAGCGCCACAGGGGGCGATTCACCCCTCCACTTT
.	TRBV5-8	TRBJ1-4	.	CASSLGQPNEKLFF	TGTGCCAGCAGCTTGGGACAGCCTAATGAAAAACTGTTTTTT
TRBD1	TRBV18	TRBJ1-1	.	CASSPRQGADTEAFF	TGTGCCAGCTCACCGAGACAGGGGGCGGACACTGAAGCTTTCTTT
.	TRBV12-3/TRBV12-4	TRBJ1-5	.	CASSFQQGQPQHF	TGTGCCAGCAGTTTCCAACAGGGTCAGCCCCAGCATTTT
TRBD1	TRBV7-9	TRBJ1-4	.	CATSSPRGDRSLKLFF	TGTGCCACATCTTCACCCCGGGGGGACAGGAGTCTGAAACTGTTTTTT
TRBD2	TRBV15	TRBJ2-1	.	CATSEDSGGRNEQFF	TGTGCCACCAGCGAGGACAGCGGGGGCCGCAATGAGCAGTTCTTC
.	TRBV3-1/TRBV3-2	TRBJ2-7	.	CASSPKDRFSYEQYF	TGTGCCAGCAGCCCGAAGGACAGATTCTCCTACGAGCAGTACTTC
TRBD2	TRBV9	TRBJ2-3	once	CASSVGIAGGVDTQYF	TGTGCCAGCAGCGTAGGCATAGCGGGGGGCGTAGATACGCAGTATTTT
.	TRBV6-1	TRBJ1-2	.	CASSELGGQSYGYTF	TGTGCCAGCAGTGAGCTAGGGGGTCAGTCGTATGGCTACACCTTC